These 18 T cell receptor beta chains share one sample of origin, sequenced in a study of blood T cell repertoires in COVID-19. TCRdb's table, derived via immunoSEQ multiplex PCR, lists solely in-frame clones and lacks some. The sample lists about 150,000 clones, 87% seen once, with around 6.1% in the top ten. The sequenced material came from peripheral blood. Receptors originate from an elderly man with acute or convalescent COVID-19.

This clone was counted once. The CDR3 DNA reads as TGTGCCAGCTCGGGGGGCTATGGCTACACCTTC. Its translation: CASSGGYGYTF. The genes are TRBV7-9 and TRBJ1-2, with D perhaps TRBD1 (5 bases). There are 11 residues in the CDR3. V was clipped by 8 bases and J by 4 bases, with 8 bases between them. CDR1 and CDR2 from the germline V gene are SEHNR and FQNEAQ (reference sequence).

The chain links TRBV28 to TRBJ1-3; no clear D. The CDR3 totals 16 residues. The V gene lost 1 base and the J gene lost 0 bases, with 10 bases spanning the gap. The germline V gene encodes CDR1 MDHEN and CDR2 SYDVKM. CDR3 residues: CASSLLSLSSGNTIYF. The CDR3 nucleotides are TGTGCCAGCAGTTTATTGTCCCTTAGCTCTGGAAACACCATATATTTT.

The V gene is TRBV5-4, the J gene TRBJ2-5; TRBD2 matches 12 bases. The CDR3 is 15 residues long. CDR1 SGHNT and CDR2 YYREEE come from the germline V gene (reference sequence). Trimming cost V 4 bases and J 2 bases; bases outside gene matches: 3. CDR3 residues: CASSPGTSGQETQYF. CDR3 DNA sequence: TGTGCCAGCAGCCCCGGGACTAGCGGGCAAGAGACCCAGTACTTC.

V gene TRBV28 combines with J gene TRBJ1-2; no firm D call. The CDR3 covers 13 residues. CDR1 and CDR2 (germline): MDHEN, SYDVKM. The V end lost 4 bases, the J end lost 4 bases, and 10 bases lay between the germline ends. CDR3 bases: TGTGCCAGCAGTTCGCCCGGGTCCTATGGCTACACCTTC. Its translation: CASSSPGSYGYTF.

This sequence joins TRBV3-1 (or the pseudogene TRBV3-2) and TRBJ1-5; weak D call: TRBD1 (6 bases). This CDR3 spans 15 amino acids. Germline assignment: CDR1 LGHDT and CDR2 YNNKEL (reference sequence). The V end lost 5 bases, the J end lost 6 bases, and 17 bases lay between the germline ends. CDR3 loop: CASSADTGSGQPQHF. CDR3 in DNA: TGTGCCAGCAGCGCTGATACAGGGTCGGGTCAGCCCCAGCATTTT.

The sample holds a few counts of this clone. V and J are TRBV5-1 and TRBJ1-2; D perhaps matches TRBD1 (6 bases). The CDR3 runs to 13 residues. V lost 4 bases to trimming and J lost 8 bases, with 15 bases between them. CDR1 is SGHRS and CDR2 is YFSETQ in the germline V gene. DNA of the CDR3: TGCGCCAGCAGCGCTCAGGGGAATGGGGGCTACACCTTC. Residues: CASSAQGNGGYTF.

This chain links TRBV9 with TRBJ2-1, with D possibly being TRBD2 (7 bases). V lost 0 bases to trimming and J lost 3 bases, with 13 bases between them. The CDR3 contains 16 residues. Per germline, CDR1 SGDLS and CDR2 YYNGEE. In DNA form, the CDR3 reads TGTGCCAGCAGCGTAGTAGGGGGGGTGGTCTACAATGAGCAGTTCTTC. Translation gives CASSVVGGVVYNEQFF.

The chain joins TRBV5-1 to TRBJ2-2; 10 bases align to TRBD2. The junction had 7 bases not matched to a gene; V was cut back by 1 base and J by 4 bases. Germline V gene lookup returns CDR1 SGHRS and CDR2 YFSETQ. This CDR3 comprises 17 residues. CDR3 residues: CASSLTIASGSTGELFF. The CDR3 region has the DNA TGCGCCAGCAGCTTGACCATAGCTAGCGGGAGCACCGGGGAGCTGTTTTTT.

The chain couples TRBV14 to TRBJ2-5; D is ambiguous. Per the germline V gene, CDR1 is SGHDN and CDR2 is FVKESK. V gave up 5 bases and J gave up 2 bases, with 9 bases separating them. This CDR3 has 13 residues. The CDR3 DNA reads TGTGCCAGCAGCACGCAGGTACAAGAGACCCAGTACTTC. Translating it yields CASSTQVQETQYF.

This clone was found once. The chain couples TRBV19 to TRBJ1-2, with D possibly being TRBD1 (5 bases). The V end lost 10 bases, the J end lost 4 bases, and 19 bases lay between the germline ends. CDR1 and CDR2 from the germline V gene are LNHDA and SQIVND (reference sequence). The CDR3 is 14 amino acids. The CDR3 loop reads CATRTLDVGYGYTF. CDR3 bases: TGTGCCACCCGGACACTCGATGTGGGCTATGGCTACACCTTC.

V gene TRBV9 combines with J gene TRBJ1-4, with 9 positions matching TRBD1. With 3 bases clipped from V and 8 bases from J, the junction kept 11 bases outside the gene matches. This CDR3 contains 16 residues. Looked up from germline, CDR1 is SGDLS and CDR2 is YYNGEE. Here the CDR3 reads CASSEGTGSAGEKLFF. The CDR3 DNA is TGTGCCAGCAGCGAAGGGACAGGGTCAGCGGGAGAAAAACTGTTTTTT. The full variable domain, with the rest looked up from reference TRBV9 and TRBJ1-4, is DSGVTQTPKHLITATGQRVTLRCSPRSGDLSVYWYQQSLDQGLQFLIQYYNGEERAKGNILERFSAQQFPDLHSELNLSSLELGDSALYFCASSEGTGSAGEKLFFGSGTQLSVL.

The CDR3 loop reads CASGGEKSNQPQHF. CDR3 DNA: TGTGCCAGCGGAGGGGAAAAGAGCAATCAGCCCCAGCATTTT. This chain uses TRBV2 with TRBJ1-5; weak D call: TRBD1 (5 bases). CDR3 length: 14 amino acids. Germline V gene data show CDR1 as SNHLY and CDR2 as FYNNEI. Trimming took off 8 bases at V and 1 base at J, with 12 bases between the two ends.

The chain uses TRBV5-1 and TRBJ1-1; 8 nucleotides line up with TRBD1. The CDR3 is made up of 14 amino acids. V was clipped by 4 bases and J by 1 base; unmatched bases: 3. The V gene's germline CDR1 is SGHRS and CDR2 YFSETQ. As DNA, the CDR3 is TGCGCCAGCAGCCCAGGGGGCAGGAACACTGAAGCTTTCTTT. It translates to CASSPGGRNTEAFF.

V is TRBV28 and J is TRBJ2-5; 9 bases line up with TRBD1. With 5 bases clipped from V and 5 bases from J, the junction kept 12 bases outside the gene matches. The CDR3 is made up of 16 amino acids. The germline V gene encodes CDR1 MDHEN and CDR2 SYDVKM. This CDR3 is CASSAAGTGPRETQYF. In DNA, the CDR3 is TGTGCCAGCAGTGCCGCTGGGACAGGGCCCCGGGAGACCCAGTACTTC.

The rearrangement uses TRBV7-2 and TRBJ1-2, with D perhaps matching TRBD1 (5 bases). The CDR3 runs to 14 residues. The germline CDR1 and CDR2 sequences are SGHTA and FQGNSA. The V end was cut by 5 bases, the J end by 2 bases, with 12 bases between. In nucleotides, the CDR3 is TGTGCCAGCAGCCTCGACAGCCTGAACTATGGCTACACCTTC. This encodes CASSLDSLNYGYTF.

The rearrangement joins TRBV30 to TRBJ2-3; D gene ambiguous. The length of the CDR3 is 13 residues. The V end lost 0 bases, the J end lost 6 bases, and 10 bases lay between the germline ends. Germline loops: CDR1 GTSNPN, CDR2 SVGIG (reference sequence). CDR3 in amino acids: CAWSVGGPDTQYF. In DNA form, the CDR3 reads TGTGCCTGGAGTGTTGGTGGGCCGGATACGCAGTATTTT.

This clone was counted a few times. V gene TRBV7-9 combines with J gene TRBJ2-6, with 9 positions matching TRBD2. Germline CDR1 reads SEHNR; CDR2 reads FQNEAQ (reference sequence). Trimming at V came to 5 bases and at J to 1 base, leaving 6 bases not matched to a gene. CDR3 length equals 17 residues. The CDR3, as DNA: TGTGCCAGCAGCGAAGCGGGACTAGCTTCTGGGGCCAACGTCCTGACTTTC. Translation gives CASSEAGLASGANVLTF.

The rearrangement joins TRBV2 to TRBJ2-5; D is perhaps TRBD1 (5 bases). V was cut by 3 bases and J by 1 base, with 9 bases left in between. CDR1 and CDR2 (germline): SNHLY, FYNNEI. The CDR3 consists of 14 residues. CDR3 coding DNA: TGTGCCAGCAGTGACAGAACAGGCCAAGAGACCCAGTACTTC. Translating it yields CASSDRTGQETQYF.